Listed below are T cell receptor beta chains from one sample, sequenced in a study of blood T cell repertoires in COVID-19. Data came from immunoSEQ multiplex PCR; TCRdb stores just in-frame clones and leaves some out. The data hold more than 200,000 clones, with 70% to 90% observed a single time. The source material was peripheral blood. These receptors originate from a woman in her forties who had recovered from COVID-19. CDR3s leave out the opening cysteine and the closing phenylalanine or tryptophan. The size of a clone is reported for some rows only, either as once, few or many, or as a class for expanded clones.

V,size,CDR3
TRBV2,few,ATSAQETQY
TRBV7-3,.,ASSPQVRGAFNEQF
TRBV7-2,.,ASRSSGGASEQY
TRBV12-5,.,ASGLGSPTEAF
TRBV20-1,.,SASPLTNTGELF
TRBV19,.,ATTSSTGKLIYGYT
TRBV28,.,ASSGADPDRVHQPQH
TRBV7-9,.,ASSLSRGIAGGYTDTQY
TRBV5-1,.,ASREGVVADTQY
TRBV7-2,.,ASSPGVAALQF
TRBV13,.,ASSPGLAGGPLHNEQF
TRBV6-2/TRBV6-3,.,ASSLGLGNEQF
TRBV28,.,ASRRDRGGEKLF
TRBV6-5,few,ASSYERLAGLYEQY
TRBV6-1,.,ASSELGVDRVYNEQF
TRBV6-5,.,ASQNQDNSNQPQH
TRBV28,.,ASSLQETQY
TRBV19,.,ASRTTFRGPRNTIY
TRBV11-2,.,ASSQRLAGGIRYEQY
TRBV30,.,AGKTGSSYNSPLH
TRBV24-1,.,ATSESTQGASGYT
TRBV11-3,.,ASSPSRQGKTTEAF
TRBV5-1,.,ASSSVLAGETDTQY
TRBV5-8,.,ASSFTSASGTYEQY
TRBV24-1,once,ATSDLPGGGSNEQF
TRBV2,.,ASSGGDTGELF
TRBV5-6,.,ASRSGDRGFGYT
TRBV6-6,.,ASSYPGQGYEQY
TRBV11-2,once,ASSFTGEKLF
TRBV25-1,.,ASSEPRGGSTDTQY
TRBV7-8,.,ASSLEERGVSGEQY
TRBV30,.,AWSPGGGYEKLF
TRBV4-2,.,ASSQSEGQGRETQY
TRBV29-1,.,SVEARSEAF
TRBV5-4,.,ASTVKRGGQYNEQF
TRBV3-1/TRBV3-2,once,ASSLQGVTYEQY
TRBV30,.,AWSVGAGANVLT
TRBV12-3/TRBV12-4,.,ASGPQGAHGYT
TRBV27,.,ASSSKPGLAGGPNEQY
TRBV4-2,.,ASSQDPLAGSSWEQY
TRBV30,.,AWHHGRGNVYEQY
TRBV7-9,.,ASSLGTDQETQY
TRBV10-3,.,AISEGPARGNTGELF
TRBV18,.,ASSPRDRVELGYGYT